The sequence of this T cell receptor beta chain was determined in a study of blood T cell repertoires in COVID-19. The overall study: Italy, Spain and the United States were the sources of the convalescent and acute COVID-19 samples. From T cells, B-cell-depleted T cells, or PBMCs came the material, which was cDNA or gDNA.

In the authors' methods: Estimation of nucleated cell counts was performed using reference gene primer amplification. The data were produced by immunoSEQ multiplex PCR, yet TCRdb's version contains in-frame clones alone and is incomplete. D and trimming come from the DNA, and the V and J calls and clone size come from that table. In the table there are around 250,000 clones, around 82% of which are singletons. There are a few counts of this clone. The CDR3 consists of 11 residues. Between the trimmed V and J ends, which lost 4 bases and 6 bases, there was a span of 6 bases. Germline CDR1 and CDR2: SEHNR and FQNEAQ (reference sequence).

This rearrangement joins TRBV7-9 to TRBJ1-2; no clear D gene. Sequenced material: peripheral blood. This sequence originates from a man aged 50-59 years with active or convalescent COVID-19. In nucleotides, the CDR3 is TGTGCCAGCAGCTACCGAGATGGCTACACCTTC. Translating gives CASSYRDGYTF. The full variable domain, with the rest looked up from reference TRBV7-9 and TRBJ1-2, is DTGVSQNPRHKITKRGQNVTFRCDPISEHNRLYWYRQTLGQGPEFLTYFQNEAQLEKSRLLSDRFSAERPKGSFSTLEIQRTEQGDSAMYLCASSYRDGYTFGSGTRLTVV.